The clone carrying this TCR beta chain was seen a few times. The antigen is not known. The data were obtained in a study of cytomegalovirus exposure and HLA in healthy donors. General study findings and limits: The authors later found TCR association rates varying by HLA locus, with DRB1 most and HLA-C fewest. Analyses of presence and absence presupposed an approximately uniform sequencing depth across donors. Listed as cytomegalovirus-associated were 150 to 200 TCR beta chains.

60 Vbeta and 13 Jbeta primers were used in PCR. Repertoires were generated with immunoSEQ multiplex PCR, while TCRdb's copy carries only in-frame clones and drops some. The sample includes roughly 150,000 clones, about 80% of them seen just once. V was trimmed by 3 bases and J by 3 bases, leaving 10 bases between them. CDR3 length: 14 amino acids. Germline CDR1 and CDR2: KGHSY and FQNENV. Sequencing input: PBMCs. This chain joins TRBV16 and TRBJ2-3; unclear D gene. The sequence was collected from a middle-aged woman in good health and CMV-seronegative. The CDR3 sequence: CASSHVTATDTQYF. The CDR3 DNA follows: TGTGCCAGCAGCCATGTCACAGCAACAGATACGCAGTATTTT.